This T cell receptor (beta chain) was profiled in a study of cytomegalovirus exposure and HLA in healthy donors. Whole-study findings and limits: When analyzed later, a missense DCLRE1C variant was found to be linked to TCR beta V- and J-gene trimming.

It was with 60 Vbeta and 13 Jbeta primers that the PCR ran. The assay was immunoSEQ multiplex PCR, and TCRdb's table has in-frame clones only and misses some. This table has around 72,000 clones, approximately 70% appearing once. The CDR3 contains 14 residues. Germline CDR1 and CDR2: SQVTM and ANQGSEA. Trimming left V 6 bases short and J 1 base short, with 14 bases between. Turning to this clone: Its target is unknown.

The sample consisted of PBMCs. This chain uses TRBV29-1 with TRBJ2-3; TRBD2 might be the D (6 bases). This clonotype originated in a man between 40 and 49 years old in good health and CMV-seropositive. This CDR3 is CSVRSGLGTDTQYF. The CDR3 DNA follows: TGCAGCGTGCGTTCGGGACTGGGCACAGATACGCAGTATTTT.